The 21 T cell receptor beta chains given below trace back to one sample, sequenced in a study of cytomegalovirus exposure and HLA in healthy donors. The PCR made use of 60 Vbeta and 13 Jbeta primers. Profiled with immunoSEQ multiplex PCR; TCRdb holds only in-frame clones, not every one. The profile shows under 250,000 clones, 76% of them singletons. Sequenced sample: PBMCs. Source of these receptors: a man younger than 35 in good health and CMV-seronegative.

This clone was seen a single time. J is TRBJ1-1 and V is TRBV2, with D possibly matching TRBD1 (5 bases). V lost 3 bases and J lost 1, with 9 bases in between. This CDR3 region has 14 residues. The germline gives CDR1 SNHLY, CDR2 FYNNEI. The CDR3 DNA is TGTGCCAGCAGTGAGACAGCTTCGAACACTGAAGCTTTCTTT. Translated: CASSETASNTEAFF.

This clone was seen more than once but under ten times. The chain has TRBV29-1 and TRBJ2-3; 8 bases are shared with TRBD1. Germline CDR1 is SQVTM and CDR2 is ANQGSEA. V lost 6 bases to trimming and J lost 6 bases; unmatched junction nucleotides: 11. There are 14 residues in the CDR3. CDR3 protein: CSVMTGAGTDTQYF. CDR3 sequence (DNA): TGCAGCGTAATGACAGGGGCCGGGACGGATACGCAGTATTTT.

The chain recombines TRBV7-9 with TRBJ2-2, with TRBD2 matching 7 bases. This CDR3 comprises 16 residues. Germline CDR1 SEHNR, CDR2 FQNEAQ (reference sequence). Trimming cost V 5 bases and J 5 bases; bases outside gene matches: 11. This chain's CDR3 is CASSTGRTRHTGELFF. The CDR3 DNA is TGTGCCAGCAGCACGGGGAGGACTAGGCATACCGGGGAGCTGTTTTTT.

This chain uses TRBV27 with TRBJ2-7, with 7 bases identical to TRBD1. Germline CDR1 MNHEY, CDR2 SMNVEV (reference sequence). The CDR3 extends over 14 amino acids. Trimming cost V 6 bases and J 3 bases; bases outside gene matches: 8. The DNA for the CDR3 is TGTGCCAGCAGCAAGACAGGGATCGTCTACGAGCAGTACTTC. Its translation is CASSKTGIVYEQYF.

The gene calls are TRBV4-1 and TRBJ1-3; no clear D gene. CDR3 length: 15 amino acids. Germline-derived CDR1 and CDR2 are MGHRA and YSYEKL. Trimming cost V 0 bases and J 0 bases, with 6 bases left between them. The CDR3 loop reads CASSQEADSGNTIYF. Written as DNA, the CDR3 is TGCGCCAGCAGCCAAGAGGCGGACTCTGGAAACACCATATATTTT.

The J gene is TRBJ2-4, the V gene TRBV7-2; 9 positions agree with TRBD1. Germline CDR1 is SGHTA and CDR2 is FQGNSA. The CDR3 covers 14 residues. With 1 base clipped from V and 8 bases from J, the junction kept 3 bases outside the gene matches. The CDR3: CASSLVQGADIQYF. CDR3 bases: TGTGCCAGCAGCTTAGTACAGGGGGCGGACATTCAGTACTTC.

The genes are TRBV30 and TRBJ1-1, with D possibly being TRBD1 (6 bases). The V end lost 8 bases, the J end lost 1 base, and 14 bases lay between the germline ends. Germline V gene lookup returns CDR1 GTSNPN and CDR2 SVGIG (reference sequence). The CDR3 runs to 13 residues. CDR3 sequence reads: CAITGTQNTEAFF. For the CDR3, the DNA is TGTGCCATAACAGGGACACAGAACACTGAAGCTTTCTTT.

V usage is TRBV6-5 and J usage is TRBJ2-2; D uncertain. Germline V gives CDR1 MNHEY, CDR2 SVGAGI. CDR3 length: 13 residues. V was trimmed by 7 bases and J by 4 bases, leaving 10 bases between them. In nucleotides, the CDR3 is TGTGCCAGCACCCCCCCCGGCACCGGGGAGCTGTTTTTT. As protein: CASTPPGTGELFF.

This sequence joins TRBV28 and TRBJ1-1; 7 nucleotides line up with TRBD1. This CDR3 spans 15 amino acids. The ends lost 2 bases at V and 6 bases at J; junction bases unmatched: 9. Germline CDR1 is MDHEN and CDR2 is SYDVKM. The CDR3 here is CASSLTGVMGPEAFF. The CDR3 DNA sequence: TGTGCCAGCAGTTTAACAGGGGTAATGGGCCCTGAAGCTTTCTTT.

The chain uses TRBV5-1 and TRBJ1-1; 7 bases fit TRBD1. Trimming removed 3 bases from V and 4 bases from J; junction bases left unmatched: 6. CDR1 is SGHRS and CDR2 is YFSETQ in the germline V gene. The CDR3 runs 14 residues. CDR3 in DNA: TGCGCCAGCAGCTCTCTTGGACAGGCCACTGAAGCTTTCTTT. Its protein product is CASSSLGQATEAFF.

J is TRBJ1-5 and V is TRBV28; no firm D call. This CDR3 is 13 amino acids long. Trimming removed 8 bases from V and 7 bases from J, with 15 bases in between. Germline CDR1 reads MDHEN; CDR2 reads SYDVKM. CDR3 DNA: TGTGCCAGCGAGAAACAGATAAAACAGCCCCAGCATTTT. Translating it yields CASEKQIKQPQHF.

V and J are TRBV18 and TRBJ2-1, with 10 bases matching TRBD2. This CDR3 is built from 15 residues. V shed 2 bases and J 6 bases; nucleotides not matched to a gene: 4. Germline V gives CDR1 KGHSH, CDR2 LQKENI. The CDR3 sequence is CASSPYSSGSNEQFF. CDR3 coding DNA: TGTGCCAGCTCACCATATTCTAGCGGGAGCAATGAGCAGTTCTTC.

The chain has TRBV6-5 and TRBJ2-7; 10 bases match TRBD2. Per the germline V gene, CDR1 is MNHEY and CDR2 is SVGAGI. The length of the CDR3 is 14 residues. The J segment lost 6 bases and the V segment lost 1 base, leaving 3 bases of the junction unmatched. CDR3 DNA: TGTGCCAGCAGTTACTGGGCTAGCGGGGGCGAGCAGTACTTC. Protein: CASSYWASGGEQYF.

The V and J genes are TRBV11-3 and TRBJ2-7; D perhaps matches TRBD2 (6 bases). The CDR3 totals 13 residues. The V end lost 5 bases, the J end lost 3 bases, and 11 bases lay between the germline ends. Germline values: CDR1 SGHNT, CDR2 YENEEA. The CDR3 DNA reads TGTGCCAGCAGCCGGGGGAGAAACTACGAGCAGTACTTC. Translation gives CASSRGRNYEQYF.

The rearrangement joins TRBV4-1 to TRBJ2-1; weak D call: TRBD2 (6 bases). Germline V gene sequence: CDR1 MGHRA, CDR2 YSYEKL. V lost 5 bases, J lost 0 bases, and 14 bases lay in between. The CDR3 sequence is 16 residues long. In nucleotides, the CDR3 is TGCGCCAGCAGCGCCCGACTAGGCAACTCCTACAATGAGCAGTTCTTC. It yields the protein CASSARLGNSYNEQFF.

This chain links TRBV4-2 with TRBJ1-2; a possible D gene is TRBD1 (6 bases). CDR3 length: 15 residues. The germline V gene has CDR1 LGHNA and CDR2 YNFKEQ. Trimming removed 0 bases from V and 4 bases from J, with 12 bases in between. CDR3 sequence: CASSQERQDLYGYTF. The CDR3 DNA reads as TGTGCCAGCAGCCAAGAGAGACAGGATCTCTATGGCTACACCTTC.

The rearrangement links TRBV5-4 to TRBJ2-7, with D possibly matching TRBD2 (5 bases). CDR3 length: 13 amino acids. V gave up 4 bases and J gave up 9 bases, with 17 bases separating them. CDR1 is SGHNT, CDR2 YYREEE, per germline (reference sequence). The DNA of the CDR3 is TGTGCCAGCAGCCTAATGAAGGAGGTGGGGCAGTACTTC. Its protein is CASSLMKEVGQYF.

The chain uses TRBV7-6 and TRBJ2-2, with D unresolved. Germline V gene sequence: CDR1 SGHVS, CDR2 FNYEAQ. V lost 6 bases and J 1 base, leaving 12 bases between the germline ends. The CDR3 loop spans 15 amino acids. In nucleotides, the CDR3 is TGTGCCAGCAGTCAAAATCCAATGAACACCGGGGAGCTGTTTTTT. This sequence encodes CASSQNPMNTGELFF.

CDR3: CAIRNQGTNSPLHF. DNA of the CDR3: TGTGCCATCAGAAATCAGGGGACCAATTCACCCCTCCACTTT. The V gene is TRBV10-3, the J gene TRBJ1-6, with D possibly matching TRBD1 (6 bases). V dropped 6 bases and J dropped 7 bases, with 13 bases sitting between them. CDR1 and CDR2 from the germline V gene are ENHRY and SYGVKD. There are 14 residues in the CDR3.

CDR3 protein: CASSQVLREGADTQYF. In DNA, the CDR3 is TGCGCCAGCAGCCAAGTACTGCGGGAGGGTGCAGATACGCAGTATTTT. The V call is TRBV4-1, the J call TRBJ2-3, with 9 positions matching TRBD2. This CDR3 comprises 16 residues. The ends lost 1 base at V and 4 bases at J; junction bases unmatched: 6. The germline gives CDR1 MGHRA, CDR2 YSYEKL.

The chain couples TRBV2 to TRBJ2-3, with 8 positions matching TRBD2. The junction had 4 bases not matched to a gene; V was cut back by 8 bases and J by 0 bases. The CDR3 contains 14 residues. CDR1 is SNHLY and CDR2 is FYNNEI in the germline V gene. The CDR3 spells CASGASGSTDTQYF. In DNA, the CDR3 is TGTGCCAGCGGGGCTAGCGGGAGCACAGATACGCAGTATTTT. Supplemented by reference TRBV2 and TRBJ2-3, the full variable domain reads EPEVTQTPSHQVTQMGQEVILRCVPISNHLYFYWYRQILGQKVEFLVSFYNNEISEKSEIFDDQFSVERPDGSNFTLKIRSTKLEDSAMYFCASGASGSTDTQYFGPGTRLTVL.